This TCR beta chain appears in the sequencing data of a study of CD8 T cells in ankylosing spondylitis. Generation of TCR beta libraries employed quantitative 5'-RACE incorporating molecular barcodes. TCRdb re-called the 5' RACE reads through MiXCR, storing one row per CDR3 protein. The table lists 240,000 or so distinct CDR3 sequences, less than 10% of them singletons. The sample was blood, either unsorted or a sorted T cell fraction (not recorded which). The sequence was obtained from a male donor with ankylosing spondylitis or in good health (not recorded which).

The CDR3 region has the DNA TGCGCCAGCAGCTTTGCGGGACCTAGCACAGATACGCAGTATTTT. This encodes CASSFAGPSTDTQYF. The rearrangement uses TRBV5-1 and TRBJ2-3, with D tentatively TRBD2 (6 bases). CDR3 size: 15 residues. Trimming left V 2 bases short and J 0 bases short, with 10 bases between. Germline CDR1 reads SGHRS; CDR2 reads YFSETQ.